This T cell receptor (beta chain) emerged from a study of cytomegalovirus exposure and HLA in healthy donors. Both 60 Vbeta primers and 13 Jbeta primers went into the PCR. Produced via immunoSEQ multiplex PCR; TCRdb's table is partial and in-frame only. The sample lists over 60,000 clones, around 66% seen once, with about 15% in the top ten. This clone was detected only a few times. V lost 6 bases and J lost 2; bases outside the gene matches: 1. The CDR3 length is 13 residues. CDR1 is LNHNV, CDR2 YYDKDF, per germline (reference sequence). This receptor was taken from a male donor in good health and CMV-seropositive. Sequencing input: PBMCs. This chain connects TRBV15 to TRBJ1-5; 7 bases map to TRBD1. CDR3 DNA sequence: TGTGCCACCAGTGACAGGGGCAATCAGCCCCAGCATTTT. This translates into CATSDRGNQPQHF.